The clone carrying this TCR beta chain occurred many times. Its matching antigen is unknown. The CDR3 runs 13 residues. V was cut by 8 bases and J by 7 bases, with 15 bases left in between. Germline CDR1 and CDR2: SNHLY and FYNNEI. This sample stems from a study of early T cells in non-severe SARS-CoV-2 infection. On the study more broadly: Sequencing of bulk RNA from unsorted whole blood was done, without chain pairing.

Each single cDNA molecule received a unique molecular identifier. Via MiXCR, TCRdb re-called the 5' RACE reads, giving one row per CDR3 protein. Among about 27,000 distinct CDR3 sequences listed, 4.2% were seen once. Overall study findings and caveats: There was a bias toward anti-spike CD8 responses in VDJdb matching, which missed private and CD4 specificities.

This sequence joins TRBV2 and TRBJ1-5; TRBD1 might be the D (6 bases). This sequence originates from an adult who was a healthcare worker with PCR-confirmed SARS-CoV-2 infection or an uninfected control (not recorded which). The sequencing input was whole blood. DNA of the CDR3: TGTGCCAGCCTCCGGGACACCGGACAGCCCCAGCATTTT. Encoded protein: CASLRDTGQPQHF.